The clone carrying this T cell receptor beta chain was seen many times. Antigen specificity is unknown. This specimen comes from a study of Graves' ophthalmopathy and Graves' hyperthyroidism. The study, taken as a whole, reports: Blood also held most thyroid clonotypes expanded above 0.001 frequency. Predictions made by the model for ophthalmopathy progression reached approximately 70% sensitivity and about 72% specificity.

The study amplified TCR beta CDR3 regions using RNA transcripts. In the first round, RT-PCR was carried out with HTBI primers, and a multiplex PCR formed the second round. TCRdb reanalysed the multiplex PCR reads using MiXCR and keeps one entry per CDR3 protein. The sample gives around 1,000,000 distinct CDR3 sequences, about 38% of which show up once; over 8.5% is in the top ten. The germline V and J ends were trimmed by 1 base and 4 bases, with 11 bases remaining between them. Germline CDR1 SGHVS, CDR2 FNYEAQ. The CDR3 contains 16 residues. Newly diagnosed, the hyperthyroidism patients had under 2 months' duration and were aged 18 to 65.

The chain recombines TRBV7-6 with TRBJ1-6; the D is unclear. What was sequenced was peripheral blood or thyroid tissue (not recorded which). This clonotype originated in an adult man with Graves' hyperthyroidism. The CDR3 region has the DNA TGTGCCAGCAGCTTAGGGGATGACGGATATAATTCACCCCTCCACTTT. The encoded protein is CASSLGDDGYNSPLHF.